Included here is one T cell receptor beta chain sequence, with context. Its antigen is as yet unknown. This specimen belongs to a study of cytomegalovirus exposure and HLA in healthy donors. Study information: The study's early data release held roughly 90 million unique TCRs from HLA-typed donors.

Overall study findings and caveats: In presence/absence analyses, roughly uniform sequencing depth across donors was assumed. When analyzed later, the rates of TCR association showed variation by HLA locus, with DRB1 the most and HLA-C the fewest. What was likely a sequencing artifact was a cluster of highly shared sequence variants.

Deletions cut 5 bases from V and 0 bases from J, with 16 bases between. Germline CDR1 LNHNV, CDR2 YYDKDF (reference sequence). The CDR3 is 16 residues long. In the PCR, 60 Vbeta and 13 Jbeta primers were used. TCRdb keeps only in-frame clones here, not all; method: immunoSEQ multiplex PCR. The sample consists of 250,000 to 350,000 clones, about 66% of them appearing once. This chain uses TRBV15 with TRBJ1-1; D may be TRBD1 (6 bases). The TCR comes from a female donor in good health and CMV-seronegative. Sequences were obtained from PBMCs. In DNA form, the CDR3 reads TGTGCCACCAGCTCCCATTATGAGGGGGTGAACACTGAAGCTTTCTTT. As protein: CATSSHYEGVNTEAFF.